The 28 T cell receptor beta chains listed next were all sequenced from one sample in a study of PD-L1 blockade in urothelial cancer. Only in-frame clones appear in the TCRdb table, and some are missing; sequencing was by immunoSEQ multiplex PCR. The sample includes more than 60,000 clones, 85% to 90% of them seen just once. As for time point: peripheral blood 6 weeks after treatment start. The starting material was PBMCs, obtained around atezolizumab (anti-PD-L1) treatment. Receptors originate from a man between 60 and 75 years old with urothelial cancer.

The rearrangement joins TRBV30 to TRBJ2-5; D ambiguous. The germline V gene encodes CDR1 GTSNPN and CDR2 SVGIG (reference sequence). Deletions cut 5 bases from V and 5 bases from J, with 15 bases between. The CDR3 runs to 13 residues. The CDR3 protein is CAWGIGLRETQYF. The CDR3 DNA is TGTGCCTGGGGTATTGGGCTAAGGGAGACCCAGTACTTC. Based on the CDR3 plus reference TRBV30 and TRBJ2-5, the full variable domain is SQTIHQWPATLVQPVGSPLSLECTVEGTSNPNLYWYRQAAGRGLQLLFYSVGIGQISSEVPQNLSASRPQDRQFILSSKKLLLSDSGFYLCAWGIGLRETQYFGPGTRLLVL.

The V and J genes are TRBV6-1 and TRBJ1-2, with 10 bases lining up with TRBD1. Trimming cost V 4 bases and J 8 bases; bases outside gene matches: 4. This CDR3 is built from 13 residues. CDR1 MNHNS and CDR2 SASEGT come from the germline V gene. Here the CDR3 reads CASSAGQGVGYTF. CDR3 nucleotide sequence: TGTGCCAGCAGTGCCGGACAGGGGGTCGGCTACACCTTC.

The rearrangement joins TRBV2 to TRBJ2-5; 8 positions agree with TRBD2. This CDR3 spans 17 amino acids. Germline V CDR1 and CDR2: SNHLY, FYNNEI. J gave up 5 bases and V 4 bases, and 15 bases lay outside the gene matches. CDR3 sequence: CASSGAAGGRRRETQYF. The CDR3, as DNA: TGTGCCAGCAGTGGGGCGGCGGGCGGGAGGCGGCGTGAGACCCAGTACTTC. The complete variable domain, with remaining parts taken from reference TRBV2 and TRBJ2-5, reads EPEVTQTPSHQVTQMGQEVILRCVPISNHLYFYWYRQILGQKVEFLVSFYNNEISEKSEIFDDQFSVERPDGSNFTLKIRSTKLEDSAMYFCASSGAAGGRRRETQYFGPGTRLLVL.

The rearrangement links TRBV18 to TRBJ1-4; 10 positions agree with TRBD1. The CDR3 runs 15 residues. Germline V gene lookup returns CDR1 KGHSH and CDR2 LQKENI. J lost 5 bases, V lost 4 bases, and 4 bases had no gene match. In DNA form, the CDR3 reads TGTGCCAGCTCACGGGACAGGGGTGAGAATGAAAAACTGTTTTTT. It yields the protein CASSRDRGENEKLFF.

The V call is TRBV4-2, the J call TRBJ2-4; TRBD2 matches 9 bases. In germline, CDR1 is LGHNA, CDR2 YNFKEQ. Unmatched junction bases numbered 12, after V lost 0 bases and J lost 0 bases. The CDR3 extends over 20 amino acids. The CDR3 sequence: CASSQDPVAGALLAKNIQYF. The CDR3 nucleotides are TGTGCCAGCAGCCAAGATCCGGTAGCGGGGGCCCTCCTAGCCAAAAACATTCAGTACTTC.

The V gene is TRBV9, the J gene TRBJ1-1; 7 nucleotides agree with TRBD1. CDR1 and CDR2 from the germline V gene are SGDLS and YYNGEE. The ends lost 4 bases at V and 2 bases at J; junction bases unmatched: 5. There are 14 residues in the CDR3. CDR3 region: CASSSRGINTEAFF. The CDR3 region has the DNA TGTGCCAGCAGCTCCAGGGGGATCAACACTGAAGCTTTCTTT.

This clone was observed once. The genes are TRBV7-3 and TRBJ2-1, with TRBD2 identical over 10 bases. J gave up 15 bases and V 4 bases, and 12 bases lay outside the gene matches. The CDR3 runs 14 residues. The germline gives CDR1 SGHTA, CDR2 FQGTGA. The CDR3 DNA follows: TGTGCCAGCAGCTCAGGAGCGGGAGGGGCACCCCCGTTCTTC. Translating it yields CASSSGAGGAPPFF.

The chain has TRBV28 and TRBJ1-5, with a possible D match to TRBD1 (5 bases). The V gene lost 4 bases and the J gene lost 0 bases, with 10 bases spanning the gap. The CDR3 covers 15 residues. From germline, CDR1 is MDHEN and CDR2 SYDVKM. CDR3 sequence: CASSSPGDSNQPQHF. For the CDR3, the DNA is TGTGCCAGCAGTTCGCCGGGGGATAGCAATCAGCCCCAGCATTTT.

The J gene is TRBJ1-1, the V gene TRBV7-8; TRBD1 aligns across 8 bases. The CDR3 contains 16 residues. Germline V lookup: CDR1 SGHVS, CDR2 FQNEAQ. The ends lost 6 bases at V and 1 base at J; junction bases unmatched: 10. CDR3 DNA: TGTGCCAGCAGACCGCCAGGGGGCGGGTGGAACACTGAAGCTTTCTTT. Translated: CASRPPGGGWNTEAFF.

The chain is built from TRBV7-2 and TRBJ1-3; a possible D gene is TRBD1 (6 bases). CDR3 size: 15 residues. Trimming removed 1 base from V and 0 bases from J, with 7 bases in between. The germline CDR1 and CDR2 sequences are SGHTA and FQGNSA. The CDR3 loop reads CASSLGQASGNTIYF. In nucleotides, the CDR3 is TGTGCCAGCAGCTTAGGACAGGCCTCTGGAAACACCATATATTTT.

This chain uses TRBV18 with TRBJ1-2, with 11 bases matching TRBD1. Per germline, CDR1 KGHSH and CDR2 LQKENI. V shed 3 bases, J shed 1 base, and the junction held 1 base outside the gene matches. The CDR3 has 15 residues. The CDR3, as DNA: TGTGCCAGCTCACCCGGGACAGGGGGTAACTATGGCTACACCTTC. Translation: CASSPGTGGNYGYTF.

The CDR3 nucleotides are TGTGCCAGTACCCTACAGGCCACCAACACTGAAGCTTTCTTT. It yields the protein CASTLQATNTEAFF. The V gene is TRBV19, the J gene TRBJ1-1; D is perhaps TRBD1 (5 bases). Trimming took 7 bases from V and 2 from J, leaving 14 bases between them. Per the germline V gene, CDR1 is LNHDA and CDR2 is SQIVND (reference sequence). The CDR3 covers 14 residues.

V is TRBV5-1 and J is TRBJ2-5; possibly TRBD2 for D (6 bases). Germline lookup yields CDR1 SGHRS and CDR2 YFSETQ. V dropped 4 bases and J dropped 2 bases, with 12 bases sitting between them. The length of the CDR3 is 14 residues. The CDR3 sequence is CASSRGAFQETQYF. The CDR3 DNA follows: TGCGCCAGCAGCCGCGGGGCGTTTCAAGAGACCCAGTACTTC. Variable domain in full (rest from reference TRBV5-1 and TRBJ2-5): KAGVTQTPRYLIKTRGQQVTLSCSPISGHRSVSWYQQTPGQGLQFLFEYFSETQRNKGNFPGRFSGRQFSNSRSEMNVSTLELGDSALYLCASSRGAFQETQYFGPGTRLLVL.

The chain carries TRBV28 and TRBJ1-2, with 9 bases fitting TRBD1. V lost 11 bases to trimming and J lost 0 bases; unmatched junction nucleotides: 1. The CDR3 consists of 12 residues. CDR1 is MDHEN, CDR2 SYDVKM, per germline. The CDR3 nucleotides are TGTGCCGGACAGGGGACTAACTATGGCTACACCTTC. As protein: CAGQGTNYGYTF.

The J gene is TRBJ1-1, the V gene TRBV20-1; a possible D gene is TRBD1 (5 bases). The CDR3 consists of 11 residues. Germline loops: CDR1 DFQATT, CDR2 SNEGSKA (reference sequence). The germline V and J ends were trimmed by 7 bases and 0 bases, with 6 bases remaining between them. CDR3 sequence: CSGQMNTEAFF. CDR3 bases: TGCAGTGGACAGATGAACACTGAAGCTTTCTTT.

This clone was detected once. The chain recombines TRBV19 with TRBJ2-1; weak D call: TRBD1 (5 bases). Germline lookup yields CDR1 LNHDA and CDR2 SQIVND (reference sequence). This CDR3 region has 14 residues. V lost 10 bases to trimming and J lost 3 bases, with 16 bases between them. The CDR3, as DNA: TGTGCCACCGCACCCGACAGAGACTACAATGAGCAGTTCTTC. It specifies CATAPDRDYNEQFF.

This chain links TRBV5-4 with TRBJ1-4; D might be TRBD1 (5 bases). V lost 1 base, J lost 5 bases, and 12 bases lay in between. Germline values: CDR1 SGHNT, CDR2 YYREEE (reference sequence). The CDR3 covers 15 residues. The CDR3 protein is CASSLNRGPNEKLFF. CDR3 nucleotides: TGTGCCAGCAGCTTGAATAGGGGCCCCAATGAAAAACTGTTTTTT. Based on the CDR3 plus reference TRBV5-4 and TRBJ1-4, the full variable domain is ETGVTQSPTHLIKTRGQQVTLRCSSQSGHNTVSWYQQALGQGPQFIFQYYREEENGRGNFPPRFSGLQFPNYSSELNVNALELDDSALYLCASSLNRGPNEKLFFGSGTQLSVL.

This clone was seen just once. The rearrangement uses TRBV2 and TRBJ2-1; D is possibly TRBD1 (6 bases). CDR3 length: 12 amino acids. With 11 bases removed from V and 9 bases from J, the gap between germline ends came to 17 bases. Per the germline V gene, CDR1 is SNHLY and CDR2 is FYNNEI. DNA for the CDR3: TGTGCCGGCTCGGGACACACAATTGAGCAGTTCTTC. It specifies CAGSGHTIEQFF.

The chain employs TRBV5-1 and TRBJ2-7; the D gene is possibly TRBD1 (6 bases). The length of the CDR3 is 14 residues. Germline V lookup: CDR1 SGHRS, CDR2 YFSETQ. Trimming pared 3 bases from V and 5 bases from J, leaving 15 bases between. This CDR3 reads CASSYRDILDEQYF. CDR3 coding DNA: TGCGCCAGCAGCTACCGGGACATCCTCGACGAGCAGTACTTC.

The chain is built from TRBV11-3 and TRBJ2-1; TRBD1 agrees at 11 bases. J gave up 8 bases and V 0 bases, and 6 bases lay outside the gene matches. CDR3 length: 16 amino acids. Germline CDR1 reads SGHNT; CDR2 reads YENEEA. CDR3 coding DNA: TGTGCCAGCAGCTTAGACACGGGACAGGGGGGTCATGAGCAGTTCTTC. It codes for CASSLDTGQGGHEQFF.

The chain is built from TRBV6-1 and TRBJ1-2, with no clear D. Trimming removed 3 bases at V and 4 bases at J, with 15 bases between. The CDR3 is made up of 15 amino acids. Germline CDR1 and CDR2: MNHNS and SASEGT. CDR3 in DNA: TGTGCCAGCAGTGATCCGGGAGGGAACCTCTATGGCTACACCTTC. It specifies CASSDPGGNLYGYTF.

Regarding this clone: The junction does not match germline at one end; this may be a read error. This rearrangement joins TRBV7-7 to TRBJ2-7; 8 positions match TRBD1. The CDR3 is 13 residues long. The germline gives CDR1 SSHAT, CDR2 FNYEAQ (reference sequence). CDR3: CASSSDREREQYF. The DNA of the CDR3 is TGTGCTAGCAGCTCGGACAGGGAGAGGGAGCAGTACTTC.

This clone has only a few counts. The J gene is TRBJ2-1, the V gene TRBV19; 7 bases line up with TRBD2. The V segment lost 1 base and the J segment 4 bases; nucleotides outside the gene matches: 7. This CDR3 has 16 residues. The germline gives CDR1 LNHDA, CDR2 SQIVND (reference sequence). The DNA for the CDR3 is TGTGCCAGTAGTATAGTGGTCGGGAGGTTGTACAATGAGCAGTTCTTC. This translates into CASSIVVGRLYNEQFF.

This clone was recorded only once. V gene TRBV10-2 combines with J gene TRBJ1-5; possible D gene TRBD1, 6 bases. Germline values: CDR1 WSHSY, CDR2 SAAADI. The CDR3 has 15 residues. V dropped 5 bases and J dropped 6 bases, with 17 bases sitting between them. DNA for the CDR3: TGCGCCAGCAGTCTCGGGGGCCCGGGGGGTCAGCCCCAGCATTTT. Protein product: CASSLGGPGGQPQHF.

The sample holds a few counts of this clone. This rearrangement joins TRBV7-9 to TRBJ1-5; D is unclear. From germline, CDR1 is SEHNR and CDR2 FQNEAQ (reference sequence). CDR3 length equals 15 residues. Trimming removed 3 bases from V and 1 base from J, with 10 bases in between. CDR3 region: CASSLGDRSNQPQHF. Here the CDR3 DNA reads TGTGCCAGCAGCTTGGGAGACCGGAGCAATCAGCCCCAGCATTTT.

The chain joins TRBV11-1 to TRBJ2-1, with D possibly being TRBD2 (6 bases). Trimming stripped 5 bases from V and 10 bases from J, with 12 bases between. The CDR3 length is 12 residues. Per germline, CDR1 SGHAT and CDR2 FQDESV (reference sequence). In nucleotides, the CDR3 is TGTGCCAGCAGCCCCGGACTAATCGAGCAGTTCTTC. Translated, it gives CASSPGLIEQFF.

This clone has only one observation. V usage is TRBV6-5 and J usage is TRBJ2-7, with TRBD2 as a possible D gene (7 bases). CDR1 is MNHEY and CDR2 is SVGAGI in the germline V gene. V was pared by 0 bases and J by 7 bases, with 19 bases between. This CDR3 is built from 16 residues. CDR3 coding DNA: TGTGCCAGCAGTTACTCGGCGTGGGGGGGCCTGGGGGAGCAGTACTTC. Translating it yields CASSYSAWGGLGEQYF.

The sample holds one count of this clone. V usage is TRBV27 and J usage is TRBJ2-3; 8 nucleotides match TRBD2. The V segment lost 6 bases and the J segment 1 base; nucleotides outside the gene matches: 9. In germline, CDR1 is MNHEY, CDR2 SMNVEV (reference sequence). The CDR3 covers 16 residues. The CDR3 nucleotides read TGTGCCAGCAGGACGGGGGGGGCGCGGGGCACAGATACGCAGTATTTT. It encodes CASRTGGARGTDTQYF.